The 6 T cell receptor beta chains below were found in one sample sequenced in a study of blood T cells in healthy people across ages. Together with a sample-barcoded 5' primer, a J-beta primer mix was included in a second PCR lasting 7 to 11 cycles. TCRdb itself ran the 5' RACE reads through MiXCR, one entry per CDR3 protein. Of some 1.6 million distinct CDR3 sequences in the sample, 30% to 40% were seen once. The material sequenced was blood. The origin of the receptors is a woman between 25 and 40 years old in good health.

The CDR3 here is CASSISGRRQETQYF. The CDR3 DNA reads TGTGCCAGTAGTATTAGCGGGAGACGGCAAGAGACCCAGTACTTC. The V call is TRBV19, the J call TRBJ2-5; TRBD2 matches 9 bases. Germline V gene sequence: CDR1 LNHDA, CDR2 SQIVND (reference sequence). The trim removed 3 bases at V and 2 bases at J, leaving 4 bases unmatched. The CDR3 has 15 residues.

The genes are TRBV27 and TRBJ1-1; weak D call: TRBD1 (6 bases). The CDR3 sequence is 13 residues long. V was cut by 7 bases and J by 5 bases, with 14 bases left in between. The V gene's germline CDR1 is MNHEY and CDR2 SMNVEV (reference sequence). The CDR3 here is CASTTTGKTEAFF. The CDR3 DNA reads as TGTGCCAGCACCACAACAGGGAAGACTGAAGCTTTCTTT.

The CDR3 spells CASSQDHGGWGGYTF. DNA of the CDR3: TGTGCCAGCAGCCAAGATCATGGAGGGTGGGGTGGCTACACCTTC. V is TRBV14 and J is TRBJ1-2; the D is unclear. The CDR3 is 15 residues long. V was cut by 0 bases and J by 7 bases, with 15 bases left in between. Germline V gives CDR1 SGHDN, CDR2 FVKESK.

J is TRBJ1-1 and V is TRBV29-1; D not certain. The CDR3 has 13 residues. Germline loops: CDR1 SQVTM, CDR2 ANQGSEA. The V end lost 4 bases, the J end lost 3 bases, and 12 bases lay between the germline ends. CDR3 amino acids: CSVVWLTHTEAFF. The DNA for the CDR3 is TGCAGCGTTGTTTGGCTGACGCACACTGAAGCTTTCTTT.

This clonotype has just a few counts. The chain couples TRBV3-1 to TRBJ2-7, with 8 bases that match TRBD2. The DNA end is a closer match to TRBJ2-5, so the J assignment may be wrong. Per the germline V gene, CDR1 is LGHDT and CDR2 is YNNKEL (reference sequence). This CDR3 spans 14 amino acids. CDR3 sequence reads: CASSPIVAGWTQYF. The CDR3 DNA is TGTGCCAGCAGCCCCATCGTAGCGGGATGGACCCAGTACTTC.

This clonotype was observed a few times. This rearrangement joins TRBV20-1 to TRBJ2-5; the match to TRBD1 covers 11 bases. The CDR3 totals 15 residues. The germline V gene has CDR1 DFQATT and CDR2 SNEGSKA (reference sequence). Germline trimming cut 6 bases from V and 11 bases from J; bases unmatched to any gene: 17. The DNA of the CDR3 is TGCAGTGCGAGCACCCGGGGACAGGGGGTGGGGGAGCAGTACTTC. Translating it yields CSASTRGQGVGEQYF.